This is a list of T cell receptor beta chains from one sample in a study of PD-1 blockade in classical Hodgkin lymphoma. Clones were read by immunoSEQ multiplex PCR, and TCRdb kept only the in-frame ones, dropping some. Among some 150,000 clones listed, approximately 72% were seen once. Here the sequenced sample was peripheral blood mononuclear cells (PBMCs), taken before the second cycle of nivolumab. Every receptor here comes from a human donor with classical Hodgkin lymphoma. Both conserved end residues are part of each CDR3. D genes are given only for firm matches.

TRBJ1-4	.	TRBV11-2	CASSLAHGGEKLFF
TRBJ2-7	.	TRBV28	CASSLGAGDGYEQYF
TRBJ2-7	.	TRBV25-1	CASSEKRGQAGYEQYF
TRBJ2-2	TRBD2	TRBV2	CASSQRLAGGQAGELFF
TRBJ2-5	.	TRBV5-8	CASSPGLGLLQETQYF
TRBJ1-5	.	TRBV2	CASRRGFMDRKHSNQPQHF
TRBJ1-5	TRBD1	TRBV7-3	CASSPQGDSNQPQHF
TRBJ2-5	.	TRBV9	CASSVGLQQETQYF
TRBJ2-1	TRBD2	TRBV5-4	CASSSTSGSLNEQFF
TRBJ1-4	TRBD1	TRBV28	CASSDRGSLFF
TRBJ2-3	.	TRBV2	CASSEEVADTQYF
TRBJ1-1	TRBD1	TRBV29-1	CSAPGQYDTEAFF
TRBJ1-5	.	TRBV19	CASTQQGGNQPQHF
TRBJ2-3	TRBD1	TRBV29-1	CSADRGPKTTDTQYF
TRBJ2-1	.	TRBV18	CASSPPRAENPYNEQFF
TRBJ1-5	.	TRBV28	CASSLPGGAVNQPQHF
TRBJ2-5	.	TRBV28	CASSSLGPPETQYF
TRBJ2-7	.	TRBV11-2	CASSYSLPGRGSFSYEQYF
TRBJ2-6	.	TRBV15	CATSRDRRRGVSGANVLTF
TRBJ2-7	TRBD1	TRBV2	CASREQGLATYEQYF
TRBJ2-7	.	TRBV6-5	CASSYSRRGEQYF
TRBJ1-1	.	TRBV9	CASSVGGSTEAFF
TRBJ2-3	.	TRBV7-2	CASSYFTDTQYF
TRBJ2-7	.	TRBV28	CASGYEQYF
TRBJ1-5	.	TRBV11-2	CASSQQGNQPQHF
TRBJ2-3	TRBD2	TRBV25-1	CASSPLGRGGTDTQYF
TRBJ1-2	TRBD1	TRBV19	CASSMLQGRMGYTF
TRBJ2-3	TRBD2	TRBV5-1	CASSAGLVTDTQYF
TRBJ1-5	.	TRBV7-2	CASSQGQSFNQPQHF
TRBJ2-1	.	TRBV20-1	CSARGGFEQFF
TRBJ2-1	TRBD1	TRBV10-3	CAISGDRGPYNEQFF
TRBJ2-1	TRBD2	TRBV2	CARLPGLAGGLTYNEQFF